This T cell receptor (beta chain) is from a study of blood T cell repertoires in COVID-19. TCRdb's table, derived via immunoSEQ multiplex PCR, lists solely in-frame clones and lacks some. The sample holds tens of thousands of clones, 65% to 90% seen once. Germline CDR1 reads LNHDA; CDR2 reads SQIVND (reference sequence). V lost 3 bases and J 6 bases, leaving 19 bases between the germline ends. The CDR3 consists of 16 residues. V usage is TRBV19 and J usage is TRBJ2-3, with a possible D match to TRBD1 (5 bases). Input material: peripheral blood. The clonotype was recovered from a man in his sixties with acute or convalescent COVID-19. The CDR3 loop reads CASSILGPKGADTQYF. Here the CDR3 DNA reads TGTGCCAGTAGTATCCTTGGACCGAAAGGGGCGGATACGCAGTATTTT.